These 9 T cell receptor beta chains share one sample of origin, sequenced in a study of Ad26.COV2.S vaccination and SARS-CoV-2 variants. Here immunoSEQ multiplex PCR was the method, and the copy in TCRdb shows in-frame clones only, minus some. Found here are around 420,000 clones, roughly 90% of them singletons; the top ten hold less than 4.5%. As to treatment: roughly 19 received Ad26.COV2.S at low or high dose, single or two shots; about 5 received placebo; per-sample allocation not given. Material that was analyzed had been drawn on day 63 after the first vaccine or placebo injection. The source was peripheral blood, collected in a trial of Ad26.COV2.S vaccine versus placebo. The receptors here all came from a person aged 18-60 years who received the Ad26.COV2.S COVID-19 vaccine or a placebo.

The chain couples TRBV7-2 to TRBJ1-2; 9 nucleotides line up with TRBD1. V was clipped by 1 base and J by 5 bases; unmatched bases: 5. The CDR3 contains 15 residues. Germline loops: CDR1 SGHTA, CDR2 FQGNSA. CDR3 in DNA: TGTGCCAGCAGCTTAGGGGGACAGGGAGTTTATGGCTACACCTTC. This translates into CASSLGGQGVYGYTF. Variable domain in full (rest from reference TRBV7-2 and TRBJ1-2): GAGVSQSPSNKVTEKGKDVELRCDPISGHTALYWYRQSLGQGLEFLIYFQGNSAPDKSGLPSDRFSAERTGGSVSTLTIQRTQQEDSAVYLCASSLGGQGVYGYTFGSGTRLTVV.

The chain combines TRBV4-1 with TRBJ2-3, with unresolved D. The length of the CDR3 is 13 residues. The V end was cut by 1 base, the J end by 0 bases, with 2 bases between. The germline V gene encodes CDR1 MGHRA and CDR2 YSYEKL. Here the CDR3 reads CASSQASTDTQYF. Here the CDR3 DNA reads TGCGCCAGCAGCCAAGCCAGCACAGATACGCAGTATTTT.

V gene TRBV28 combines with J gene TRBJ1-3; D not resolved. CDR3 length equals 15 residues. Germline CDR1 MDHEN, CDR2 SYDVKM. V lost 3 bases to trimming and J lost 2 bases, with 11 bases between them. The CDR3 DNA sequence: TGTGCCAGCAGTTTTCCCAGGAGTACTGGAAACACCATATATTTT. Translation gives CASSFPRSTGNTIYF.

This chain connects TRBV30 to TRBJ2-1, with TRBD2 identical over 7 bases. The J segment lost 0 bases and the V segment lost 6 bases, leaving 11 bases of the junction unmatched. This CDR3 contains 16 residues. From germline, CDR1 is GTSNPN and CDR2 SVGIG (reference sequence). CDR3 protein: CACPRLGRSSYNEQFF. The CDR3 DNA sequence: TGTGCCTGCCCCCGCCTCGGGAGGAGCTCCTACAATGAGCAGTTCTTC.

This rearrangement joins TRBV4-1 to TRBJ1-4, with TRBD1 matching over 9 bases. The CDR3 runs 16 residues. Germline V gives CDR1 MGHRA, CDR2 YSYEKL. Trimming removed 5 bases from V and 4 bases from J; junction bases left unmatched: 8. The DNA of the CDR3 is TGCGCCAGCAGCTTATCCGGGACAGGGTTTAATGAAAAACTGTTTTTT. Encoded protein: CASSLSGTGFNEKLFF.

The chain is built from TRBV4-1 and TRBJ1-1; 7 bases map to TRBD1. This CDR3 contains 16 residues. Trimming took 2 bases from V and 7 from J; bases not matched to a gene: 13. Germline V CDR1 and CDR2: MGHRA, YSYEKL. CDR3 protein: CASSQTVGTETIEAFF. The CDR3 nucleotides read TGCGCCAGCAGCCAAACCGTGGGGACAGAAACGATTGAAGCTTTCTTT.

The rearrangement links TRBV28 to TRBJ1-2, with a weak D call TRBD1 (5 bases). The CDR3 totals 11 residues. Germline CDR1 MDHEN, CDR2 SYDVKM. Trimming removed 6 bases at V and 8 bases at J, with 10 bases between. The DNA of the CDR3 is TGTGCCAGCAGCGACAGAGGGGGCTACACCTTC. Amino acid sequence: CASSDRGGYTF.

Points on this clone: This likely comes from a read error, as the CDR3 has no conserved phenylalanine or tryptophan at its end. No DNA is shown, since the ends of the CDR3 on it are uncertain; the CDR3 is the one TCRdb lists. V usage is TRBV27 and J usage is TRBJ2-3. Counting both end residues, the CDR3 totals 11 amino acids. Looked up from germline, CDR1 is MNHEY and CDR2 is SMNVEV (reference sequence). The CDR3 protein is CASSFHKLGPL.

The CDR3 region has the DNA TGCGCCAGCAGCCAAGTAGGGGGAGATGGTCAGCCCCAGCATTTT. Protein: CASSQVGGDGQPQHF. The gene calls are TRBV4-3 and TRBJ1-5; TRBD1 might be the D (6 bases). V lost 1 base and J 6 bases, leaving 13 bases between the germline ends. Germline V gene lookup returns CDR1 LGHNA and CDR2 YSLEER. This CDR3 is built from 15 residues.